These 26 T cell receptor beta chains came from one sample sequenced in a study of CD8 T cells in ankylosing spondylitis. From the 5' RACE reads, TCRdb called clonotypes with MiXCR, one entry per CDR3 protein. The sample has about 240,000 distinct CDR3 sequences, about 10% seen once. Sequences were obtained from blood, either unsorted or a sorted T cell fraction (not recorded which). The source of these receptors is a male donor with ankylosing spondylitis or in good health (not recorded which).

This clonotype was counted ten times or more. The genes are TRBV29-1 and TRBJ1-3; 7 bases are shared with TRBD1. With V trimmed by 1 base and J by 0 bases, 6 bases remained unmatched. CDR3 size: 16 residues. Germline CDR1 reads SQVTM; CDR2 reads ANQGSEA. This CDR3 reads CSVEATGASSGNTIYF. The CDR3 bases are TGCAGCGTTGAAGCCACAGGGGCCTCCTCTGGAAACACCATATATTTT. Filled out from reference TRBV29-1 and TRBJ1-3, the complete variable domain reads SAVISQKPSRDICQRGTSLTIQCQVDSQVTMMFWYRQQPGQSLTLIATANQGSEATYESGFVIDKFPISRPNLTFSTLTVSNMSPEDSSIYLCSVEATGASSGNTIYFGEGSWLTVV.

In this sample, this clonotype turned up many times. In DNA form, the CDR3 reads TGTGCCAGCAGCACTATCATGACAGTCAACTATGGCTACACCTTC. Translating gives CASSTIMTVNYGYTF. The rearrangement links TRBV12-3 or TRBV12-4 to TRBJ1-2; possible D gene TRBD1, 5 bases. CDR3 length equals 15 residues. V lost 6 bases, J lost 2 bases, and 16 bases lay in between.

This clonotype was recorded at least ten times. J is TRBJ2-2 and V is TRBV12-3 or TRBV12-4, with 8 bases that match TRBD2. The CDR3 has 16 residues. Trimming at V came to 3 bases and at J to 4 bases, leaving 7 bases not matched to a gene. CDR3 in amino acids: CASSLQAGATTGELFF. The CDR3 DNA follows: TGTGCCAGCAGTTTGCAAGCGGGAGCGACCACCGGGGAGCTGTTTTTT.

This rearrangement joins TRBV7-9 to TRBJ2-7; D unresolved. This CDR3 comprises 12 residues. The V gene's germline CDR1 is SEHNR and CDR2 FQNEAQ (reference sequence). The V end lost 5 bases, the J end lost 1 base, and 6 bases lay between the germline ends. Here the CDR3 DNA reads TGTGCCAGCAGCGTAGGGTCCTACGAGCAGTACTTC. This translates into CASSVGSYEQYF.

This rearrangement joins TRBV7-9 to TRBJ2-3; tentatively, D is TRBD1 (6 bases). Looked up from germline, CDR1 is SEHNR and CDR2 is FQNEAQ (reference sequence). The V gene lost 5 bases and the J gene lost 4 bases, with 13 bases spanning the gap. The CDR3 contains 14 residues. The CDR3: CASSEGTGSDTQYF. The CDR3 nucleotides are TGTGCCAGCAGCGAAGGAACAGGGTCAGATACGCAGTATTTT.

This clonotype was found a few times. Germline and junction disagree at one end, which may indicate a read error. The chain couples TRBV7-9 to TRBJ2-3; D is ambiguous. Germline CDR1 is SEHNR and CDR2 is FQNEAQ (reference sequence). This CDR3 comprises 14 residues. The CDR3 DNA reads TGTGCCAGCGGCTTGAGTTCCGGAACAGATACGCAGTATTTT. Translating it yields CASGLSSGTDTQYF.

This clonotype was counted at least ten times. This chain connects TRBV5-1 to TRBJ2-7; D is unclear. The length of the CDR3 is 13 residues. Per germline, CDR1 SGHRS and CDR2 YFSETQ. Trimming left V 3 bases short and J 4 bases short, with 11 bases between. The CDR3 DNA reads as TGCGCCAGCAGCTGGTCCGAAGGTTACGAGCAGTACTTC. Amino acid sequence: CASSWSEGYEQYF. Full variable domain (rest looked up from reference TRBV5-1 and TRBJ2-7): KAGVTQTPRYLIKTRGQQVTLSCSPISGHRSVSWYQQTPGQGLQFLFEYFSETQRNKGNFPGRFSGRQFSNSRSEMNVSTLELGDSALYLCASSWSEGYEQYFGPGTRLTVT.

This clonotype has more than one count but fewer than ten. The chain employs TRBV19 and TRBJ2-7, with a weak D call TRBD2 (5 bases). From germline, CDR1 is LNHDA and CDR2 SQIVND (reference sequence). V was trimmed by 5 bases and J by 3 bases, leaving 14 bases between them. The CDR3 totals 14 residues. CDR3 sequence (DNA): TGTGCCAGTAGTGTTACGAGGGTAAGCTACGAGCAGTACTTC. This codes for CASSVTRVSYEQYF.

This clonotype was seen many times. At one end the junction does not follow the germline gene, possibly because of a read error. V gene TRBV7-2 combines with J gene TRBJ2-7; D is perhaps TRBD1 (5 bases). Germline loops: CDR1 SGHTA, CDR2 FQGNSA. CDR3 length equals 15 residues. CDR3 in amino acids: CASAFNWGQLNPKCF. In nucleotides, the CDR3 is TGTGCCAGCGCATTCAATTGGGGCCAGCTAAACCCGAAGTGTTTC.

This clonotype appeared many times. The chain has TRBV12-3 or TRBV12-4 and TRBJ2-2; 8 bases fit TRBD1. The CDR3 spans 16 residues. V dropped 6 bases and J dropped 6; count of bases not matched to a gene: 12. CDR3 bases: TGTGCCAGCAGAAAGATACAGAACAGGGGGTCCGGGGAGCTGTTTTTT. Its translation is CASRKIQNRGSGELFF.

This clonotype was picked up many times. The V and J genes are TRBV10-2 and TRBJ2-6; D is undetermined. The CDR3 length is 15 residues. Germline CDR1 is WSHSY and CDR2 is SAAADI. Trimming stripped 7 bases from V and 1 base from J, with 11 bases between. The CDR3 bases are TGCGCCAGCAACCATGGGCCGTCTGGGGCCAACGTCCTGACTTTC. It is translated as CASNHGPSGANVLTF.

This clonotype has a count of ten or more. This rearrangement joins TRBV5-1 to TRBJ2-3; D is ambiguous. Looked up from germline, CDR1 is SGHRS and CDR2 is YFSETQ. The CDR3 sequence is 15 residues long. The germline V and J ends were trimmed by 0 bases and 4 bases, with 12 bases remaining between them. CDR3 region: CASSLVGSSADTQYF. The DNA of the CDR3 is TGCGCCAGCAGCTTGGTGGGTAGCTCCGCAGATACGCAGTATTTT.

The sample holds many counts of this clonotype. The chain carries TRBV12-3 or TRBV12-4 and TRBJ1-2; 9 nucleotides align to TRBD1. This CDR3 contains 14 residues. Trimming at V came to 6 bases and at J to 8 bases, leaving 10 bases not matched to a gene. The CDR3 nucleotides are TGTGCCAGCAGCCTGACGGGACAGGGATTCGGCTACACCTTC. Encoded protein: CASSLTGQGFGYTF.

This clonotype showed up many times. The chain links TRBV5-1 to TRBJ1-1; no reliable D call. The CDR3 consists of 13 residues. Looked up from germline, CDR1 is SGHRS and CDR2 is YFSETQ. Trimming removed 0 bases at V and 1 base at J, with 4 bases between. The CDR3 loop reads CASSLEGNTEAFF. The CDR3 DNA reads TGCGCCAGCAGCTTGGAGGGGAACACTGAAGCTTTCTTT.

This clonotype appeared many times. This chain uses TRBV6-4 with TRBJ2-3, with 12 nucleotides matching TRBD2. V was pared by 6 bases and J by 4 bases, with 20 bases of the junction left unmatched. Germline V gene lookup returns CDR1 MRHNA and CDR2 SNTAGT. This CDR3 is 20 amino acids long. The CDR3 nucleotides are TGTGCCAGCAGCAGCCGGAGCTTGCGGGAGACTAGCGGGAGTCCAGATACGCAGTATTTT. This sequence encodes CASSSRSLRETSGSPDTQYF.

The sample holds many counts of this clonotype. The CDR3 sequence is CAISEGGLRGANTEAFF. CDR3 coding DNA: TGTGCCATCAGTGAGGGGGGGCTTCGGGGAGCGAACACTGAAGCTTTCTTT. The chain couples TRBV10-3 to TRBJ1-1; a possible D gene is TRBD1 (6 bases). V was trimmed by 2 bases and J by 1 base, leaving 17 bases between them. The CDR3 runs to 17 residues. Germline CDR1 ENHRY, CDR2 SYGVKD.

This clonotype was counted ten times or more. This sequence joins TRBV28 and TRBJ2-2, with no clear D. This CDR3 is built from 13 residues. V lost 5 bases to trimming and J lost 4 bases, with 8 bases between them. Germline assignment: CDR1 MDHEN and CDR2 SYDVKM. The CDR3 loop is CASSRGSTGELFF. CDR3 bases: TGTGCCAGCAGTCGAGGATCCACCGGGGAGCTGTTTTTT. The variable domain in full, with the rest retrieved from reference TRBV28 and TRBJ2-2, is DVKVTQSSRYLVKRTGEKVFLECVQDMDHENMFWYRQDPGLGLRLIYFSYDVKMKEKGDIPEGYSVSREKKERFSLILESASTNQTSMYLCASSRGSTGELFFGEGSRLTVL.

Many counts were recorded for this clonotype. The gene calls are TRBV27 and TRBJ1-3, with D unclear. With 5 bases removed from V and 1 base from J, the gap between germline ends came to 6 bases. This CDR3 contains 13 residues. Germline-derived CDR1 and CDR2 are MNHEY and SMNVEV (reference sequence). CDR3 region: CASSRRSGNTIYF. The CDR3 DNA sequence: TGTGCCAGCAGTCGGCGGTCTGGAAACACCATATATTTT.

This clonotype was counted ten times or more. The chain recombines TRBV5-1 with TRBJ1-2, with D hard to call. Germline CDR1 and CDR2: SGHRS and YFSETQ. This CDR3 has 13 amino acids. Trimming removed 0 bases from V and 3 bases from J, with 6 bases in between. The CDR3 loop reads CASSLEGYYGYTF. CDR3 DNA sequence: TGCGCCAGCAGCTTGGAAGGGTACTATGGCTACACCTTC.

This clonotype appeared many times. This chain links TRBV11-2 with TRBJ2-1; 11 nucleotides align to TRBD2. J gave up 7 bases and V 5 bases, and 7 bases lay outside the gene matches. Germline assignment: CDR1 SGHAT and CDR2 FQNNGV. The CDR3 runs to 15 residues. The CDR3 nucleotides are TGTGCCAGCAGCCGGCTAGCGGGGGGACCTAATGAGCAGTTCTTC. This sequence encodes CASSRLAGGPNEQFF.

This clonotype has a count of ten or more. The CDR3 reads CASSQDPTRGLGYTEAFF. The CDR3 nucleotides are TGCGCCAGCAGCCAAGATCCTACCAGGGGGTTAGGGTACACTGAAGCTTTCTTT. The chain combines TRBV4-1 with TRBJ1-1; TRBD1 aligns across 7 bases. The germline V gene encodes CDR1 MGHRA and CDR2 YSYEKL. J was trimmed by 3 bases and V by 0 bases; bases with no gene match: 13. This CDR3 has 18 residues.

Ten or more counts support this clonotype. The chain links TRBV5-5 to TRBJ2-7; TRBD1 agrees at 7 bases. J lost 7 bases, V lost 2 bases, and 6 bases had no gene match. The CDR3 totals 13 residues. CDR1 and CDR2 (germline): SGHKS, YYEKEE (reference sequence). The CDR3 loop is CASSFRQGGEQYF. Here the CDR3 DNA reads TGTGCCAGCAGCTTTCGACAGGGTGGAGAGCAGTACTTC.

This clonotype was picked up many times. The CDR3 sequence: CASKWDRGSYEQYF. CDR3 nucleotide sequence: TGCGCCAGCAAATGGGATCGCGGCTCCTACGAGCAGTACTTC. V is TRBV5-1 and J is TRBJ2-7; D is unclear. The germline CDR1 and CDR2 sequences are SGHRS and YFSETQ. CDR3 length: 14 residues. V lost 6 bases and J 0 bases, leaving 13 bases between the germline ends.

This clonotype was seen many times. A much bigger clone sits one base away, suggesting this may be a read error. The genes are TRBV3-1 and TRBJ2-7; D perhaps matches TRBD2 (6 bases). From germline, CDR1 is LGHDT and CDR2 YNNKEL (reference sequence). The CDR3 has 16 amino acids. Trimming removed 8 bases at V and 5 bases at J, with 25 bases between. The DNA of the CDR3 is TGTGCCAGCTCCCCTGGGTGGCGGGAAGGTTCGCACGAGCAGTACTTC. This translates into CASSPGWREGSHEQYF.

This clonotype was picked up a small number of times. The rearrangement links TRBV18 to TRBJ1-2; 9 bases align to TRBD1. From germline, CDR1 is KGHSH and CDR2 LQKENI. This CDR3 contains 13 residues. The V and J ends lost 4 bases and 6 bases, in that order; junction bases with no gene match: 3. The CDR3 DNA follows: TGTGCCAGCTCACGGGACAGGGAACATGGCTACACCTTC. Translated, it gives CASSRDREHGYTF. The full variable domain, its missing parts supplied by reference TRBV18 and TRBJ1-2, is NAGVMQNPRHLVRRRGQEARLRCSPMKGHSHVYWYRQLPEEGLKFMVYLQKENIIDESGMPKERFSAEFPKEGPSILRIQQVVRGDSAAYFCASSRDREHGYTFGSGTRLTVV.

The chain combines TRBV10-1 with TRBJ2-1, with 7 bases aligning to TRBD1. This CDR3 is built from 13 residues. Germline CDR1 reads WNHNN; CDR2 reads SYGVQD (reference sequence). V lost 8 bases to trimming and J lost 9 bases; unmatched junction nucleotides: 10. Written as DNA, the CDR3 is TGCGCCAGCCAGGCGACAGGGTGGCGTGAGCAGTTCTTC. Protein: CASQATGWREQFF.